This TCR beta chain is from a study of cytomegalovirus exposure and HLA in healthy donors. Study-level background: Genotyping of roughly 400 donors showed that 70% to 90% belonged to the Caucasian-associated ancestry cluster.

Overall study results and limits: There were some public TCRs occurring in many donors, but most TCR sequences were rare.

The CDR3 spans 12 residues. Germline assignment: CDR1 MNHEY and CDR2 SMNVEV (reference sequence). Trimming stripped 5 bases from V and 6 bases from J, with 8 bases between. Researchers ran the PCR with 60 Vbeta and 13 Jbeta primers. Profiling relied on immunoSEQ multiplex PCR, and the TCRdb table lists in-frame clones only, not all of them. The sample carries fewer than 180,000 clones, around 79% recorded once. On this clone itself: Its specificity is not known.

Material for sequencing was PBMCs. The chain employs TRBV27 and TRBJ2-1, with D maybe TRBD1 (5 bases). This clonotype was sampled from a human donor in good health. CDR3 sequence (DNA): TGTGCCAGCAGTCCAGACAGCAATGAGCAGTTCTTC. Translation: CASSPDSNEQFF.